These 2 T cell receptor beta chains came from one sample sequenced in a study of graft-versus-host responses after intestinal transplantation (TCRdb year 2021). The method behind the library was the immunoSEQ multiplex PCR assay. The table comes from immuneACCESS by way of TCRdb, which keeps in-frame sequences with V and J called. Part of the clones is missing from these tables; in studies checked, under half for an unresolved V gene and the rest for unknown reasons. The sample records about 25,000 clones, about 94% of which are singletons. The ten largest clones add up to roughly 0.89% of the sample. The sequencing here drew on PBMCs, taken approximately 32 days after intestinal transplant. These receptors originate from a human patient who received an intestinal transplant, so some T cells may come from the graft donor.

This chain connects TRBV19 to TRBJ1-1; 7 bases are shared with TRBD1. Losses at the gene ends were 4 bases for V and 7 bases for J; bases not matched to a gene: 6. The CDR3 spans 13 residues. Germline V gene data show CDR1 as LNHDA and CDR2 as SQIVND (reference sequence). The CDR3, as DNA: TGTGCCAGTAGTAGCTGGACAGGCGATGAAGCTTTCTTT. Its translation: CASSSWTGDEAFF.

The chain is built from TRBV7-2 and TRBJ2-7; D is uncertain. Germline CDR1 and CDR2: SGHTA and FQGNSA. V was shortened by 1 base and J by 2 bases, with 6 bases between the two germline ends. The CDR3 covers 13 residues. CDR3 region: CASSLGAPYEQYF. The CDR3 coding sequence is TGTGCCAGCAGCTTAGGGGCCCCCTACGAGCAGTACTTC.